The source of this T cell receptor beta chain is a study of T-cell reconstitution after alpha-beta-depleted transplantation in children (dated by TCRdb to between 2015 and 2016). The study in broad terms: Using TCR repertoire profiling, the study followed T-cell immune reconstitution in a quantitative way in children after TCRalphabeta/CD19-depleted allogeneic hematopoietic cell transplantation.

Deletion took 2 bases off V and 2 bases off J, with a span of 20 bases between the germline ends. Its CDR3 holds 18 amino acids, cysteine through phenylalanine. The DNA shown is the 54-base CDR3, in frame from base 1. The germline V gene sets CDR1 to ENHRY and CDR2 to SYGVKD. Libraries were made using PCR. The run used an Illumina HiSeq 2500. Molecular barcoding was employed in the preparation of TCR libraries, with unique molecular identifiers being used to normalize TCRbeta repertoire quantification. The public reads were run again by TCRdb, first through fastp at Q25 and then through MiXCR, and only productive beta chains were kept. Identical CDR3 proteins give one entry, which carries the most common genes and DNA. This sample lists about 340,000 distinct CDR3 sequences; about an eighth were detected once. The leading ten clones occupy 4% to 5.5% of the sample. This clonotype was seen repeatedly, ten times or more. Its target antigen remains unknown. Base qualities are missing; no much larger clone stands one base away.

Sequencing was performed on PBMCs, taken from the stem cell graft. This sequence was found in a human donor who donated a stem cell graft to a child with Fanconi anemia. Rearrangement joined TRBV10-3 to TRBJ2-3; the D gene remains uncertain. The DNA is TGTGCCATCAGTGAGCCACTGACCCCCGGGTCTATCACAGATACGCAGTATTTT. It translates to CAISEPLTPGSITDTQYF.